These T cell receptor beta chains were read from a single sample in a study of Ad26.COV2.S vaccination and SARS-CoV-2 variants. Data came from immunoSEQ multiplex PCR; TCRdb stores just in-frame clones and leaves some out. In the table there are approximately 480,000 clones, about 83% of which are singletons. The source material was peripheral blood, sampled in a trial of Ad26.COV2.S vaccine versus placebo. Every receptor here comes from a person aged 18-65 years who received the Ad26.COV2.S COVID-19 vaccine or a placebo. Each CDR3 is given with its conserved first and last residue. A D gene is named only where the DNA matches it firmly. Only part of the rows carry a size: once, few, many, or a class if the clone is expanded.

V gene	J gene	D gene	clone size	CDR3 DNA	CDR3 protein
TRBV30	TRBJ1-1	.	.	TGTGCCTGGAGTTTTGTGGCAGGGGTTGGAAAAACTGAAGCTTTCTTT	CAWSFVAGVGKTEAFF
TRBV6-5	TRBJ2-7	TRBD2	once	TGTGCCAGCTCGGTATTGGCGGGAGGGTCCCACGAGCAGTACTTC	CASSVLAGGSHEQYF
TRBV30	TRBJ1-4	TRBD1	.	TGTGCCTGGACAGGGGGGATGAGGATGGATGAAAAACTGTTTTTT	CAWTGGMRMDEKLFF
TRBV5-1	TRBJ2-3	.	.	TGCGCCAGCAGCTTGTTAGTGCTAGCGGATACGCAGTATTTT	CASSLLVLADTQYF
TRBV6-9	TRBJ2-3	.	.	TGTGCCAGCAGCACCGGGACTTCTGGCACAGATACGCAGTATTTT	CASSTGTSGTDTQYF
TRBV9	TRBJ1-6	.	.	TGTGCCAGCAGCCAGATGGGGTTGGAGTCACCCCTCCACTTT	CASSQMGLESPLHF
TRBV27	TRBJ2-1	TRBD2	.	TGTGCCAGCAGTTTTGGGACTAGCGGGACCTACAATGAGCAGTTCTTC	CASSFGTSGTYNEQFF
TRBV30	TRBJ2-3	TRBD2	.	TGTGCCTGGAGTAAGACTAGCGGGATCAGCACAGATACGCAGTATTTT	CAWSKTSGISTDTQYF
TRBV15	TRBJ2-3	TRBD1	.	TGTGCCACCAGCAGGGACCGGGACAGGGTAACAGATACGCAGTATTTT	CATSRDRDRVTDTQYF
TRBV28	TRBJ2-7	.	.	TGTGCCAGCAGTTTACAGGTGGCTGCCGTATACGAGCAGTACTTC	CASSLQVAAVYEQYF
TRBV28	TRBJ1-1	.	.	TGTGCCAGCAGTTCCCAAGGCAGGGGATCTACTGAAGCTTTCTTT	CASSSQGRGSTEAFF
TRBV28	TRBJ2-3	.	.	TGTGCCAGCAGTTTAAGTACGCCCGATACGCAGTATTTT	CASSLSTPDTQYF
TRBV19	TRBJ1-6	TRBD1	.	TGTGCCAGTAGTATCGACAGGGGAGGATCTTGGATGACACCCCTCCACTTT	CASSIDRGGSWMTPLHF
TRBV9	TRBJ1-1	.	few	TGTGCCAGCAGCGTGGGCCCGACAGGTGAAGCTTTCTTT	CASSVGPTGEAFF
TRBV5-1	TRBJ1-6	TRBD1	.	TGCGCCAGCAGAATAACAGGGGGCACTTCACCCCTCCACTTT	CASRITGGTSPLHF
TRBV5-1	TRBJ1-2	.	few	TGCGCCAGCAGCCCCACAAGTAACTATGGCTACACCTTC	CASSPTSNYGYTF
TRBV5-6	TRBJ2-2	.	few	TGTGCCAGCAGCTCGAACACCGGGGAGCTGTTTTTT	CASSSNTGELFF
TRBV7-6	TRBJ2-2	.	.	TGTGCCAGCAGCTTCCGGTGGTCGGGGCGGACCGGGGAGCTGTTTTTT	CASSFRWSGRTGELFF
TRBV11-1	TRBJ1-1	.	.	TGTGCCAGCAGCTACGCCTTTGGCACTGAAGCTTTCTTT	CASSYAFGTEAFF
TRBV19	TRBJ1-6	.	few	TGTGCCAGTAGTTCGAGACAGCCCGGGCGGTCACCCCTCCACTTT	CASSSRQPGRSPLHF
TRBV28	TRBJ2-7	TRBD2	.	TGTGCCAGCAGCCTTCTCCGACTAGCGGGAGGGCCTCTTTCCTACGAGCAGTACTTC	CASSLLRLAGGPLSYEQYF
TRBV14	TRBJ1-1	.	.	TGTGCCAGCAGCCCTCAGAGTGGACCCATACCCCTACTCGACTTT	CASSPQSGPIPLLDF
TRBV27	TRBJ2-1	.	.	TGTGCCAGCAGTTTATCTCCGGGGGAGGCCTACAATGAGCAGTTCTTC	CASSLSPGEAYNEQFF
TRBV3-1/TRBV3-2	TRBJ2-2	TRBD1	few	TGTGCCAGCAGCCAAGAGGACAGGGAGAACACCGGGGAGCTGTTTTTT	CASSQEDRENTGELFF
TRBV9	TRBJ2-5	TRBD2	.	TGTGCCAGCAGCGCCTCGACTAGCGGGAAGGGGGAGACCCAGTACTTC	CASSASTSGKGETQYF
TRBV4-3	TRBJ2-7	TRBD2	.	TGCGCCAGCAGCCCTGGGATAGCGGGAGTAGGCGAGCAGTACTTC	CASSPGIAGVGEQYF
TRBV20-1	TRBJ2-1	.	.	TGCAGTGCTAGAGCTGGGGCTGAGCAGTTCTTC	CSARAGAEQFF
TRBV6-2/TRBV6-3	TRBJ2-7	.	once	TGTGCCAGCAGTCCCCGGGGTAGCGGCTCCTACGAGCAGTACTTC	CASSPRGSGSYEQYF
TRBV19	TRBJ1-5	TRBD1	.	TGTGCCAGTAGTACTCATTCGACAGGGGTTGCTCAGCCCCAGCATTTT	CASSTHSTGVAQPQHF
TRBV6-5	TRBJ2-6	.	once	TGTGCCAGCAGTTACTCTGGCGAGCCTGGGGCCAACGTCCTGACTTTC	CASSYSGEPGANVLTF
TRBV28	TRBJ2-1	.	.	TGTGCCAGCACTTTGCGTGGAGATGAGCAGTTCTTC	CASTLRGDEQFF